The T cell receptor (beta chain) described here comes from a study of cytomegalovirus exposure and HLA in healthy donors. V was pared by 6 bases and J by 4 bases, with 10 bases between. CDR1 SGHDT and CDR2 YYEEEE come from the germline V gene. This CDR3 region has 13 residues. The PCR had 60 Vbeta and 13 Jbeta primers. The table came from immunoSEQ multiplex PCR; TCRdb's copy has only in-frame clones and leaves some out. The table records under 150,000 clones, approximately 80% of them present only once. Whole-study findings and limits: It is likely that the observed cluster of highly shared sequence variants was a sequencing artifact. Most CMV-associated TCR beta chains appeared HLA-restricted in a later analysis.

On this clone: Its specificity is not known.

The receptor was derived from a man aged 50 to 59 in good health and CMV-seronegative. The sequenced sample consisted of PBMCs. This rearrangement joins TRBV5-6 to TRBJ2-2; no reliable D call. DNA of the CDR3: TGTGCCAGCATCCTGGGCCGCACCGGGGAGCTGTTTTTT. It translates to CASILGRTGELFF. The variable domain in full, completed from reference TRBV5-6 and TRBJ2-2, reads DAGVTQSPTHLIKTRGQQVTLRCSPKSGHDTVSWYQQALGQGPQFIFQYYEEEERQRGNFPDRFSGHQFPNYSSELNVNALLLGDSALYLCASILGRTGELFFGEGSRLTVL.